This TCR beta chain was recovered during a study of CXCR3-negative and CXCR3-positive naive CD8 T cells. General study points: Once cells were cryopreserved, CXCR3 expression went down partly, and most assays used fresh PBMCs. Naive cells that were CXCR3-positive had more hydrophobic TRB CDR3s (compared with CXCR3-negative naive cells). Diversity ran similarly high across both naive subsets but far lower in memory CD8+ cells. The study found that naive CXCR3-negative and CXCR3-positive cells shared TRBV-TRBJ usage, while memory cells differed.

As for this clonotype: Its antigen is unknown.

The TRB cDNA libraries were prepared by 5' RACE with UMI labels. With the 5' RACE reads reprocessed, TCRdb shows one record per CDR3 protein and no DNA. The listing records approximately 140,000 distinct CDR3 sequences. In germline, CDR1 is MNHEY, CDR2 SVGAGI. The CDR3 is 14 residues long. This sequence was found in a human donor in good health. Some clones in this sample may be carry-over from other donors' samples. J is TRBJ2-5 and V is TRBV6-5; checking the TCRdb D call of TRBD2 is not possible without DNA. Sequencing used naive CXCR3+ CD8+ T cells from blood. The subset is: CD45RO-CCR7+CD27+CD95- naive CD8+ T cells expressing CXCR3 (TNR3+). The chain's CDR3 is CATETTSARETQYF.